These T cell receptor beta chains were read from a single sample in a study of blood T cell repertoires in COVID-19. Data came from immunoSEQ multiplex PCR; TCRdb stores just in-frame clones and leaves some out. The sample has under 500,000 clones, roughly 87% seen once; the top ten hold about 2.1%. Sequencing was done on a sample of PBMCs or T cells enriched from blood (not recorded which). The receptor source for this set is a woman under 30 with acute COVID-19. Each CDR3 is given with its conserved first and last residue. A D gene is named only where the DNA matches it firmly. The size field is filled for only some rows; it gives once, few, many or a size class.

j_gene,d_gene,v_gene,abundance,CDR3nt,CDR3aa
TRBJ2-7,TRBD2,TRBV28,.,TGTGCCAGCCAAAGGACTAGCGGGGCCTCTTACGAGCAGTACTTC,CASQRTSGASYEQYF
TRBJ1-5,.,TRBV7-2,.,TGTGCCAGCAGCTTCACTGTCGATCAGCCCCAGCATTTT,CASSFTVDQPQHF
TRBJ1-1,.,TRBV6-5,.,TGTGCCAGCAGTTACCGAGACAGCGTGAACACTGAAGCTTTCTTT,CASSYRDSVNTEAFF
TRBJ1-2,TRBD1,TRBV27,once,TGTGCCAGCAGTCAAAAGGACAGGGCTGGCTACACCTTC,CASSQKDRAGYTF
TRBJ2-5,TRBD2,TRBV3-1/TRBV3-2,once,TGTGCCAGCAGCCAAGTTTTGTCCGGGAGGGAGACCCAGTACTTC,CASSQVLSGRETQYF
TRBJ2-1,TRBD2,TRBV9,few,TGTGCCAGCAGCGTAGCTGCGGGAGGGCCCAATGAGCAGTTCTTC,CASSVAAGGPNEQFF
TRBJ2-7,TRBD2,TRBV7-6,.,TGTGCCAGCAGCGGGAGGGGAGTCAGAGCCGAGCAGTACTTC,CASSGRGVRAEQYF
TRBJ2-7,TRBD2,TRBV24-1,.,TGTGCCACCAGTGATGGGACTACCAGCGAGCAGTACTTC,CATSDGTTSEQYF
TRBJ1-1,TRBD1,TRBV2,.,TGTGCCAGCACTAAACAGGGGACGAACACTGAAGCTTTCTTT,CASTKQGTNTEAFF
TRBJ1-1,.,TRBV6-2/TRBV6-3,.,TGTGCCAGCAGTTACTCCGGAGGGAGCACTGAAGCTTTCTTT,CASSYSGGSTEAFF
TRBJ1-1,.,TRBV5-1,.,TGCGCCAGCAGCCGAATCAGGGGTCCGGATGCTGAAGCTTTCTTT,CASSRIRGPDAEAFF
TRBJ2-5,TRBD2,TRBV5-5,.,TGTGCCAGCAGCCGAACTAGCGGGTTTAGGGGTTACCAAGAGACCCAGTACTTC,CASSRTSGFRGYQETQYF
TRBJ1-6,TRBD1,TRBV18,.,TGTGCCAGCTCACCTTACCGGGACAGCAGAAACCTTAATTCACCCCTCCACTTT,CASSPYRDSRNLNSPLHF
TRBJ1-1,TRBD1,TRBV9,few,TGTGCCAGCAGCGTAGACAGGGGTACTGGGATGAACACTGAAGCTTTCTTT,CASSVDRGTGMNTEAFF
TRBJ1-1,.,TRBV5-5,.,TGTGCCAGCACCCTAACCCGACAGGCGGTTGAAGCTTTCTTT,CASTLTRQAVEAFF
TRBJ1-3,.,TRBV28,.,TGTGCCAGCAGTTTAACCCAGGGTGACACCATATATTTT,CASSLTQGDTIYF
TRBJ2-6,TRBD1,TRBV28,.,TGTGCCAGCGCTCCGGGACAGGGGTTCGGGGCCAACGTCCTGACTTTC,CASAPGQGFGANVLTF
TRBJ2-1,TRBD1,TRBV6-4,.,TGTGCCAGCAGTGGGGCAGGGGGCCCCTACAATGAGCAGTTCTTC,CASSGAGGPYNEQFF
TRBJ2-3,TRBD2,TRBV30,.,TGTGCCTGGATCGGGACTAGCGGGAGAGTCCCTCACACAGATACGCAGTATTTT,CAWIGTSGRVPHTDTQYF
TRBJ2-1,TRBD1,TRBV3-1/TRBV3-2,.,TGTGCCAGCAGCTGGACAGGGAATGAGCAGTTCTTC,CASSWTGNEQFF
TRBJ2-7,.,TRBV20-1,.,TGCAGTGCTAGTTTCGGACGCGGGTCCTACGAGCAGTACTTC,CSASFGRGSYEQYF
TRBJ2-7,.,TRBV11-2,.,TGTGCCAGCAGCGAATGGCGACCCGGGGTTCCTCCCTACGAGCAGTACTTC,CASSEWRPGVPPYEQYF